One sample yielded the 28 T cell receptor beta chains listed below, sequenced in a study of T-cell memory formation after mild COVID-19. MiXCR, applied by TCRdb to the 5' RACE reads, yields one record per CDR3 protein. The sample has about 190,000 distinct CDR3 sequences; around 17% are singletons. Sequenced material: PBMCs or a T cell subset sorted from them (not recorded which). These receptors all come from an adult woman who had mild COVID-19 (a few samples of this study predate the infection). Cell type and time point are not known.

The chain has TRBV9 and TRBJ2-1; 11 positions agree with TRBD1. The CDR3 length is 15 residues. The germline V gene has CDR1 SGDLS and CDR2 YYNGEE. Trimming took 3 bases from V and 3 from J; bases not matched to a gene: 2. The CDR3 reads CASSGTGGSYNEQFF. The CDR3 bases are TGTGCCAGCAGCGGGACAGGGGGCAGCTACAATGAGCAGTTCTTC. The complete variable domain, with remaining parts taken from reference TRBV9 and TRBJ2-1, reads DSGVTQTPKHLITATGQRVTLRCSPRSGDLSVYWYQQSLDQGLQFLIQYYNGEERAKGNILERFSAQQFPDLHSELNLSSLELGDSALYFCASSGTGGSYNEQFFGPGTRLTVL.

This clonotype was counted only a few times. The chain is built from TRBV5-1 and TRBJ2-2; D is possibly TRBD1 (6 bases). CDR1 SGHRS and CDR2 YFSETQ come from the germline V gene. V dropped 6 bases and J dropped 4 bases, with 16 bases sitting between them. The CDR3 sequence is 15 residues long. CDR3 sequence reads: CASTLQDSFTGELFF. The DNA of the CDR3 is TGCGCCAGCACCCTTCAGGACAGCTTCACCGGGGAGCTGTTTTTT.

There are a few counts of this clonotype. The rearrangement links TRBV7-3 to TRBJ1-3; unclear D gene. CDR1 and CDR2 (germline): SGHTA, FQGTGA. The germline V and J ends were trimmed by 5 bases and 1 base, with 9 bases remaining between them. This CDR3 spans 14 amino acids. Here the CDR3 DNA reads TGTGCCAGCAGCGCACCTGGGTCTGGAAACACCATATATTTT. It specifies CASSAPGSGNTIYF.

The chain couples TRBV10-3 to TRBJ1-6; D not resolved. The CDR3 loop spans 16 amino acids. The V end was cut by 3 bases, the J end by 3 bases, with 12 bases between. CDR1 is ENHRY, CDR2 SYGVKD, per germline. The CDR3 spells CAISERESDYNSPLHF. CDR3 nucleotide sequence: TGTGCCATCAGTGAAAGGGAGTCCGACTATAATTCACCCCTCCACTTT.

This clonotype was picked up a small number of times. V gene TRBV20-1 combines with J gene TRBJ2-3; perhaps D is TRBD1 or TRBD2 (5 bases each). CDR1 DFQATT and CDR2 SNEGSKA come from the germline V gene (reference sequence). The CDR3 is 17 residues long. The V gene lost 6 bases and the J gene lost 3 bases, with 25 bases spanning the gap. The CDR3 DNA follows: TGCAGTGCGACACCCTTGGGGGACGCGGTCATAACAGATACGCAGTATTTT. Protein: CSATPLGDAVITDTQYF.

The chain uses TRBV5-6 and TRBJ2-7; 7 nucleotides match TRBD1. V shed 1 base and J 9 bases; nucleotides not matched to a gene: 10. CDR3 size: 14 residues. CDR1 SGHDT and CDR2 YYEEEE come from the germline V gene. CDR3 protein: CASSLRGPRPSQYF. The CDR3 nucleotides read TGTGCCAGCAGCTTGAGGGGGCCCCGGCCGTCGCAGTACTTC.

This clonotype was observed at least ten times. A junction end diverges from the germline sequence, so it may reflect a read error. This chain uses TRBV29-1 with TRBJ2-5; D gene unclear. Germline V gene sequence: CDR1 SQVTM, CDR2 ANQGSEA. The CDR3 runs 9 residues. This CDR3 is CSVEETQYF. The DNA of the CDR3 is TGCAGCGTGGAAGAGACCCAGTACTTC.

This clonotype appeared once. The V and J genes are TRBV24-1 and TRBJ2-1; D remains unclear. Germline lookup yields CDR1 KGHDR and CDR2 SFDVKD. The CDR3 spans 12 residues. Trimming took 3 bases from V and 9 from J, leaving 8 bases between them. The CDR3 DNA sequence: TGTGCCACCAGTGATGAGTTCAGTGAGCAGTTCTTC. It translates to CATSDEFSEQFF.

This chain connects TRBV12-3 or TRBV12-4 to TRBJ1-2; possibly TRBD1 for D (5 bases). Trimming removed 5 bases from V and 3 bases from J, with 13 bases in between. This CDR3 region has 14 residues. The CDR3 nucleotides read TGTGCCAGCAGTCCGACCGGGACTTACTATGGCTACACCTTC. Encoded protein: CASSPTGTYYGYTF.

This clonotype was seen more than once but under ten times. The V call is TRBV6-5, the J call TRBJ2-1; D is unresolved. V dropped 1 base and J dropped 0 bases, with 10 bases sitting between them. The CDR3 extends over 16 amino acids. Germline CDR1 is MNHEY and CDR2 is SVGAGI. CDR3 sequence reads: CASSYLIRSSYNEQFF. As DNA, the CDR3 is TGTGCCAGCAGTTACTTAATCAGGAGCTCCTACAATGAGCAGTTCTTC.

Here the CDR3 reads CASTRGFEAFF. The CDR3 nucleotides are TGTGCCAGCACAAGAGGGTTTGAAGCTTTCTTT. The chain combines TRBV25-1 with TRBJ1-1; D is undetermined. The CDR3 is made up of 11 amino acids. Between the trimmed V and J ends, which lost 7 bases and 7 bases, there was a span of 10 bases. The germline V gene encodes CDR1 MGHDK and CDR2 SYGVNS.

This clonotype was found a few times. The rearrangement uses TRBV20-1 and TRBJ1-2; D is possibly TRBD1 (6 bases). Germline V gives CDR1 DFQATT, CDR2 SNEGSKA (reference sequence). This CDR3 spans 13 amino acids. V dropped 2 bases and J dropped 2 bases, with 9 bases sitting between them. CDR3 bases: TGCAGTGCTAGATCCGGGGGCAACTATGGCTACACCTTC. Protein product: CSARSGGNYGYTF.

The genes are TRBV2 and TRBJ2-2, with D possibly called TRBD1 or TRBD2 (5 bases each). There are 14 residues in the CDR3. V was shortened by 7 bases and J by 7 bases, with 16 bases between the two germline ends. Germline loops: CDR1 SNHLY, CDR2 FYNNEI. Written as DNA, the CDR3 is TGTGCCAGCAACGATCCGGGGCCGGTCGGGGAGCTGTTTTTT. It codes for CASNDPGPVGELFF.

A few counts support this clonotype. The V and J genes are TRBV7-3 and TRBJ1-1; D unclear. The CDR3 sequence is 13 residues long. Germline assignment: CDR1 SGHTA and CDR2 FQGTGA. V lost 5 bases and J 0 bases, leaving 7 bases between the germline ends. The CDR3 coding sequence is TGTGCCAGCAGCGTTATCGTGAACACTGAAGCTTTCTTT. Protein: CASSVIVNTEAFF.

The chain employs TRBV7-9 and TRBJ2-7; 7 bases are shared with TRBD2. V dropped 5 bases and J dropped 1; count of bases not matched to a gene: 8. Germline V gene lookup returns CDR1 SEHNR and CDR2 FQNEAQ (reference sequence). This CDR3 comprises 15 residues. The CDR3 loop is CASSKWASGSYEQYF. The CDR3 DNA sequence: TGTGCCAGCAGCAAGTGGGCTAGCGGATCCTACGAGCAGTACTTC.

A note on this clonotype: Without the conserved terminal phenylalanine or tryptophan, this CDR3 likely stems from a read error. CDR3 amino acids: CSVERARAGANVLTL. The CDR3 DNA is TGCAGCGTTGAGAGGGCCAGAGCTGGGGCCAACGTCCTGACTTTA. This chain connects TRBV29-1 to TRBJ2-6, with a weak D call TRBD2 (5 bases). CDR3 size: 15 residues. The V gene's germline CDR1 is SQVTM and CDR2 ANQGSEA. The V end lost 3 bases, the J end lost 2 bases, and 11 bases lay between the germline ends.

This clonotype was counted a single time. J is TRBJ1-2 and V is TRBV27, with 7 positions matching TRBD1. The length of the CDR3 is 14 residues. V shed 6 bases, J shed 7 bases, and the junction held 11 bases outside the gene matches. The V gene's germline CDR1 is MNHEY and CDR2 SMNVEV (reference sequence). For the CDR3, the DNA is TGTGCCAGCAGCCCACAGAACAGGGGAAGTGGCTACACCTTC. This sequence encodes CASSPQNRGSGYTF.

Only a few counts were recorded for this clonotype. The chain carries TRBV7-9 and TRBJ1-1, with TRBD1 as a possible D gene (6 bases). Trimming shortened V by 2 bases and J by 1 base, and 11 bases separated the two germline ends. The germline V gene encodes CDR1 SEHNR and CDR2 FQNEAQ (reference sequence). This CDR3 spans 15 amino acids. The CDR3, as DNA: TGTGCCAGCAGCTTAAGGGGACACTCGAACACTGAAGCTTTCTTT. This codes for CASSLRGHSNTEAFF. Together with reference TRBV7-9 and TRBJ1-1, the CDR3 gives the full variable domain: DTGVSQNPRHKITKRGQNVTFRCDPISEHNRLYWYRQTLGQGPEFLTYFQNEAQLEKSRLLSDRFSAERPKGSFSTLEIQRTEQGDSAMYLCASSLRGHSNTEAFFGQGTRLTVV.

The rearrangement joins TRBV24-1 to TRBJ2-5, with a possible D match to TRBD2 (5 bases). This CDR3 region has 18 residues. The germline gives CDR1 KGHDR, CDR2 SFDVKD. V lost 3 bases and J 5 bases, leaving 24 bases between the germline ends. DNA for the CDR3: TGTGCCACCAGTGATCCCTCGATCGGGGAGAAGGCTCGTGAGACCCAGTACTTC. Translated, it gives CATSDPSIGEKARETQYF.

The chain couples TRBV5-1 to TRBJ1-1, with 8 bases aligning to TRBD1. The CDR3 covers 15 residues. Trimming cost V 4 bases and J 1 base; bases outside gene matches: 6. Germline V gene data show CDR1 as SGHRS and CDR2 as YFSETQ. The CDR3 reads CASSPGGWGNTEAFF. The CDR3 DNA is TGCGCCAGCAGCCCAGGGGGCTGGGGGAACACTGAAGCTTTCTTT. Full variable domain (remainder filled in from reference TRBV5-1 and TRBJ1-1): KAGVTQTPRYLIKTRGQQVTLSCSPISGHRSVSWYQQTPGQGLQFLFEYFSETQRNKGNFPGRFSGRQFSNSRSEMNVSTLELGDSALYLCASSPGGWGNTEAFFGQGTRLTVV.

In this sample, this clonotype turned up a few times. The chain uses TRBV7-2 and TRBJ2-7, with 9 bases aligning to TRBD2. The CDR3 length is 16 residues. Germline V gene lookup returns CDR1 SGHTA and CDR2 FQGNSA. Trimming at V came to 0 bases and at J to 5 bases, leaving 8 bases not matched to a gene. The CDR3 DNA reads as TGTGCCAGCAGCTTAGCGCCTCGGAGCGGGAGGAACGAGCAGTACTTC. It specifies CASSLAPRSGRNEQYF. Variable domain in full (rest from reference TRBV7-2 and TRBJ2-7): GAGVSQSPSNKVTEKGKDVELRCDPISGHTALYWYRQSLGQGLEFLIYFQGNSAPDKSGLPSDRFSAERTGGSVSTLTIQRTQQEDSAVYLCASSLAPRSGRNEQYFGPGTRLTVT.

CDR3 protein: CASSLERHYGYTF. As DNA, the CDR3 is TGTGCCAGCAGCTTAGAGCGGCACTATGGCTACACCTTC. The chain joins TRBV7-2 to TRBJ1-2; D unresolved. The CDR3 spans 13 residues. The ends were cut back, 1 base at V and 3 bases at J, with 6 bases in the middle. Germline-derived CDR1 and CDR2 are SGHTA and FQGNSA.

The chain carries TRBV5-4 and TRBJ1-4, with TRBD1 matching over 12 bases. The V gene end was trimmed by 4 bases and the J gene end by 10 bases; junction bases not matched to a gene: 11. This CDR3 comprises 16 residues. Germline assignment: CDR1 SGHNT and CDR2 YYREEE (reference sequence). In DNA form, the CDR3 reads TGTGCCAGCAGCCGCGGTCAGGGACAGGGGGCGAGAAAACTGTTTTTT. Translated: CASSRGQGQGARKLFF.

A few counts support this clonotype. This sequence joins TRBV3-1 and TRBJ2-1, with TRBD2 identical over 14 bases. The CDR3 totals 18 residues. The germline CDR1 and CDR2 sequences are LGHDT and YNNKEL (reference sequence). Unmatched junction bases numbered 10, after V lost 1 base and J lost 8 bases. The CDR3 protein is CASSQGRLAGGILDEQFF. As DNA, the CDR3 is TGTGCCAGCAGCCAAGGTAGACTAGCGGGGGGGATATTGGATGAGCAGTTCTTC.

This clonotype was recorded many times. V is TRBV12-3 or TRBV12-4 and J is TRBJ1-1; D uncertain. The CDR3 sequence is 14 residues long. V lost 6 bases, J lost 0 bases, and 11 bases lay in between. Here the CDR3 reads CASSPQLMNTEAFF. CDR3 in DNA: TGTGCCAGCAGCCCACAGCTCATGAACACTGAAGCTTTCTTT.

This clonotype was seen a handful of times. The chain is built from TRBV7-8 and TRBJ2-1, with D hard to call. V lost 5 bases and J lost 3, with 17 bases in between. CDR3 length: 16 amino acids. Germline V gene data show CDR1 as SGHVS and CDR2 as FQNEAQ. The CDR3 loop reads CASSAAKSNFYNEQFF. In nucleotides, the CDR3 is TGTGCCAGCAGCGCTGCGAAGTCTAACTTCTACAATGAGCAGTTCTTC.

CDR3 coding DNA: TGTGCCAGCAGCTTAGAGGGACAGACAACACCCCTCCACTTT. Translation gives CASSLEGQTTPLHF. The chain joins TRBV7-9 to TRBJ1-6; 7 bases match TRBD1. In germline, CDR1 is SEHNR, CDR2 FQNEAQ (reference sequence). Losses at the gene ends were 1 base for V and 11 bases for J; bases not matched to a gene: 5. The CDR3 consists of 14 residues.

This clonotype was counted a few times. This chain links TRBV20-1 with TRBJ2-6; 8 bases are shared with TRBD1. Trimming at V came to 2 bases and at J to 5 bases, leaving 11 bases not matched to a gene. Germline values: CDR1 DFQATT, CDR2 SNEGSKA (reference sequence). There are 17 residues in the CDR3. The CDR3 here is CSARKTGGTRRANVLTF. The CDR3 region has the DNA TGCAGTGCTAGAAAAACAGGGGGAACACGAAGGGCCAACGTCCTGACTTTC.